Below, 23 T cell receptor beta chains from the same sample are listed, as sequenced in a study of CD8 T cells in Susac syndrome. Random hexamers were used to reverse transcribe roughly 0.5 to 1 ug of RNA. In TCRdb, the immunoSEQ multiplex PCR reads were re-called with MiXCR into one record per CDR3 protein. The table has about 66,000 distinct CDR3 sequences, approximately 94% seen once. Sequenced input: CD8+ T cells from PBMCs. The receptors come from a human donor with multiple sclerosis.

The chain combines TRBV16 with TRBJ1-1; D gene ambiguous. CDR3 length: 13 amino acids. V was cut by 4 bases and J by 0 bases, with 6 bases left in between. CDR1 is KGHSY, CDR2 FQNENV, per germline. CDR3 loop: CASSPYMNTEAFF. The CDR3 nucleotides are TGTGCCAGCAGCCCCTATATGAACACTGAAGCTTTCTTT.

The chain joins TRBV29-1 to TRBJ2-7, with 7 bases fitting TRBD1. Germline V lookup: CDR1 SQVTM, CDR2 ANQGSEA. The V segment lost 3 bases and the J segment 2 bases; nucleotides outside the gene matches: 7. The CDR3 is 14 residues long. The DNA of the CDR3 is TGCAGCGTTGACTTAACAGGGGCAACCTACGAGCAGTACTTC. Its translation is CSVDLTGATYEQYF.

V usage is TRBV12-3 or TRBV12-4 and J usage is TRBJ1-2; no clear D gene. Trimming pared 4 bases from V and 5 bases from J, leaving 11 bases between. This CDR3 spans 13 amino acids. CDR3 sequence: CASSSETPYGYTF. CDR3 nucleotide sequence: TGTGCCAGCAGTTCCGAGACTCCTTATGGCTACACCTTC.

The J gene is TRBJ1-5, the V gene TRBV15; weak D call: TRBD1 (6 bases). The length of the CDR3 is 14 residues. The germline V and J ends were trimmed by 8 bases and 4 bases, with 15 bases remaining between them. The V gene's germline CDR1 is LNHNV and CDR2 YYDKDF (reference sequence). The CDR3 reads CATGVGQGNQPQHF. The CDR3 DNA reads as TGTGCCACCGGGGTAGGGCAGGGGAATCAGCCCCAGCATTTT.

The chain has TRBV5-1 and TRBJ2-5, with D possibly TRBD1 on 6 matching bases. Germline CDR1 is SGHRS and CDR2 is YFSETQ. V was clipped by 1 base and J by 1 base, with 14 bases between them. CDR3 length: 16 residues. CDR3: CASSLLPRGGQETQYF. DNA for the CDR3: TGCGCCAGCAGCTTGCTGCCTAGAGGGGGCCAAGAGACCCAGTACTTC.

The V and J genes are TRBV5-1 and TRBJ2-1, with TRBD1 as a possible D gene (6 bases). CDR3 length: 14 residues. Trimming shortened V by 6 bases and J by 5 bases, and 15 bases separated the two germline ends. CDR1 is SGHRS and CDR2 is YFSETQ in the germline V gene. The chain's CDR3 is CASTETSGDNEQFF. The CDR3 DNA reads TGCGCCAGCACCGAAACTTCAGGGGACAATGAGCAGTTCTTC. Looking up the rest from reference TRBV5-1 and TRBJ2-1 gives the full variable domain: KAGVTQTPRYLIKTRGQQVTLSCSPISGHRSVSWYQQTPGQGLQFLFEYFSETQRNKGNFPGRFSGRQFSNSRSEMNVSTLELGDSALYLCASTETSGDNEQFFGPGTRLTVL.

In its sample, this clonotype was seen once. This chain joins TRBV5-6 and TRBJ1-2; D call uncertain. The germline V gene encodes CDR1 SGHDT and CDR2 YYEEEE. V gave up 0 bases and J gave up 2 bases, with 5 bases separating them. The CDR3 runs to 13 residues. DNA of the CDR3: TGTGCCAGCAGCTTGGAACAGAACTATGGCTACACCTTC. It specifies CASSLEQNYGYTF. Full variable domain (remainder filled in from reference TRBV5-6 and TRBJ1-2): DAGVTQSPTHLIKTRGQQVTLRCSPKSGHDTVSWYQQALGQGPQFIFQYYEEEERQRGNFPDRFSGHQFPNYSSELNVNALLLGDSALYLCASSLEQNYGYTFGSGTRLTVV.

The chain uses TRBV6-2 or TRBV6-3 and TRBJ1-6, with TRBD1 matching 8 bases. V lost 5 bases to trimming and J lost 10 bases; unmatched junction nucleotides: 7. The length of the CDR3 is 14 residues. CDR1 is MNHEY, CDR2 SVGEGT, per germline. CDR3 coding DNA: TGTGCCAGCAGTGAGACAGGGGAAGGATCACCCCTCCACTTT. Its translation is CASSETGEGSPLHF.

The chain couples TRBV12-3 or TRBV12-4 to TRBJ2-7; 7 bases are a match to TRBD1. J gave up 3 bases and V 6 bases, and 11 bases lay outside the gene matches. This CDR3 region has 15 residues. The CDR3: CASSLGPGQFYEQYF. The CDR3 DNA reads TGTGCCAGCAGCCTTGGTCCGGGACAGTTCTACGAGCAGTACTTC.

About this clonotype itself: A read error may account for a junction end that differs from germline. The chain links TRBV9 to TRBJ2-6, with D perhaps matching TRBD1 (5 bases). From germline, CDR1 is SGDLS and CDR2 YYNGEE. The CDR3 sequence is 15 residues long. The CDR3 coding sequence is TGTGCCAGCAGCGCAACAGGCTCTGGGGCCAACGTCCTGATTTTC. Its protein product is CASSATGSGANVLIF. Variable domain in full (rest from reference TRBV9 and TRBJ2-6): DSGVTQTPKHLITATGQRVTLRCSPRSGDLSVYWYQQSLDQGLQFLIQYYNGEERAKGNILERFSAQQFPDLHSELNLSSLELGDSALYFCASSATGSGANVLIFGAGSRLTVL.

The chain has TRBV4-2 and TRBJ1-1, with unresolved D. CDR3 size: 14 residues. V dropped 2 bases and J dropped 3 bases, with 10 bases sitting between them. The V gene's germline CDR1 is LGHNA and CDR2 YNFKEQ. The DNA of the CDR3 is TGTGCCAGCAGCCAAATAGGAGATTACACTGAAGCTTTCTTT. Encoded protein: CASSQIGDYTEAFF.

This clonotype was observed once. The chain has TRBV4-3 and TRBJ2-1, with TRBD1 matching over 8 bases. The CDR3 has 14 amino acids. The germline gives CDR1 LGHNA, CDR2 YSLEER. Trimming cost V 1 base and J 8 bases; bases outside gene matches: 4. This CDR3 reads CASSQGQGAYEQFF. DNA of the CDR3: TGCGCCAGCAGCCAAGGGCAGGGGGCTTATGAGCAGTTCTTC.

This CDR3 is CASSMPSGSGTGELFF. The CDR3 DNA is TGTGCCAGCAGCATGCCCTCCGGGTCAGGGACCGGGGAGCTGTTTTTT. The chain uses TRBV7-9 and TRBJ2-2; perhaps TRBD1 as D (5 bases). CDR1 is SEHNR and CDR2 is FQNEAQ in the germline V gene (reference sequence). The CDR3 runs to 16 residues. V lost 5 bases to trimming and J lost 5 bases, with 18 bases between them. Combining the CDR3 with reference TRBV7-9 and TRBJ2-2 gives the whole variable domain DTGVSQNPRHKITKRGQNVTFRCDPISEHNRLYWYRQTLGQGPEFLTYFQNEAQLEKSRLLSDRFSAERPKGSFSTLEIQRTEQGDSAMYLCASSMPSGSGTGELFFGEGSRLTVL.

J is TRBJ2-1 and V is TRBV3-1, with D maybe TRBD2 (6 bases). Looked up from germline, CDR1 is LGHDT and CDR2 is YNNKEL (reference sequence). This CDR3 is 14 amino acids long. V dropped 0 bases and J dropped 10 bases, with 13 bases sitting between them. The CDR3 bases are TGTGCCAGCAGCCAAGACAGAGGGAGGCCGGAGCAGTTCTTC. Encoded protein: CASSQDRGRPEQFF.

The gene calls are TRBV28 and TRBJ2-7; TRBD1 matches at 8 bases. Germline V gene data show CDR1 as MDHEN and CDR2 as SYDVKM. The trim removed 6 bases at V and 4 bases at J, leaving 11 bases unmatched. The CDR3 consists of 15 residues. CDR3: CASRLTTGAWYEQYF. CDR3 sequence (DNA): TGTGCCAGCAGACTTACGACAGGGGCTTGGTACGAGCAGTACTTC. Full variable domain (remainder filled in from reference TRBV28 and TRBJ2-7): DVKVTQSSRYLVKRTGEKVFLECVQDMDHENMFWYRQDPGLGLRLIYFSYDVKMKEKGDIPEGYSVSREKKERFSLILESASTNQTSMYLCASRLTTGAWYEQYFGPGTRLTVT.

The chain employs TRBV5-4 and TRBJ1-2, with 7 bases lining up with TRBD1. In germline, CDR1 is SGHNT, CDR2 YYREEE (reference sequence). With 2 bases clipped from V and 5 bases from J, the junction kept 9 bases outside the gene matches. CDR3 size: 15 residues. CDR3 residues: CASSFDRAPGYGYTF. The CDR3 DNA sequence: TGTGCCAGCAGCTTCGACAGGGCCCCAGGTTATGGCTACACCTTC.

V is TRBV9 and J is TRBJ1-6, with a weak D call TRBD1 (6 bases). Trimming took off 7 bases at V and 6 bases at J, with 17 bases between the two ends. The CDR3 length is 15 residues. In germline, CDR1 is SGDLS, CDR2 YYNGEE. This CDR3 reads CASAPRDTANSPLHF. CDR3 in DNA: TGTGCCAGCGCCCCCCGGGACACCGCTAATTCACCCCTCCACTTT.

The V and J genes are TRBV28 and TRBJ2-7; 8 nucleotides match TRBD1. The CDR3 is made up of 14 amino acids. Unmatched junction bases numbered 8, after V lost 4 bases and J lost 6 bases. Looked up from germline, CDR1 is MDHEN and CDR2 is SYDVKM. The CDR3 sequence is CASSYSRGRSEQYF. The CDR3, as DNA: TGTGCCAGCAGTTATAGCAGGGGGCGATCCGAGCAGTACTTC.

V usage is TRBV29-1 and J usage is TRBJ1-1; D call uncertain. The germline CDR1 and CDR2 sequences are SQVTM and ANQGSEA. The CDR3 covers 11 residues. Trimming left V 3 bases short and J 3 bases short, with 5 bases between. CDR3 DNA: TGCAGCGTTGATCTGGACACTGAAGCTTTCTTT. This translates into CSVDLDTEAFF.

The chain carries TRBV2 and TRBJ2-1, with 10 bases that match TRBD2. There are 16 residues in the CDR3. Germline V gene data show CDR1 as SNHLY and CDR2 as FYNNEI. J gave up 9 bases and V 3 bases, and 11 bases lay outside the gene matches. This CDR3 is CASSEEREGLWGEQFF. The CDR3 coding sequence is TGTGCCAGCAGTGAGGAGCGGGAGGGCCTTTGGGGTGAGCAGTTCTTC.

The genes are TRBV12-3 or TRBV12-4 and TRBJ2-7, with a possible D match to TRBD2 (5 bases). The CDR3 contains 14 residues. V was pared by 4 bases and J by 3 bases, with 13 bases between. Here the CDR3 reads CASSYSDGDYEQYF. CDR3 DNA sequence: TGTGCCAGCAGTTATAGCGACGGCGACTACGAGCAGTACTTC.

The genes are TRBV7-9 and TRBJ2-7; TRBD1 aligns across 8 bases. CDR3 length: 16 amino acids. Germline CDR1 is SEHNR and CDR2 is FQNEAQ (reference sequence). Losses at the gene ends were 4 bases for V and 2 bases for J; bases not matched to a gene: 10. The CDR3: CASSSAGTGLTYEQYF. The DNA of the CDR3 is TGTGCCAGCAGCTCCGCCGGGACAGGTTTGACCTACGAGCAGTACTTC.

Notes on this clonotype: A read error may produce the germline difference seen at one junction end. The chain carries TRBV28 and TRBJ2-7; D is uncertain. In germline, CDR1 is MDHEN, CDR2 SYDVKM. The CDR3 spans 15 residues. The CDR3 protein is CASSLVGGSLGEQYF. As DNA, the CDR3 is TGCGCCAGCAGTTTAGTGGGTGGATCCCTCGGAGAGCAGTACTTC.